This TCR beta chain comes out of a study of T cell responses to AZD1222 COVID-19 vaccine. Whole-study context: Both about-4-week and about-12-week second-dose recipients were combined. Study conclusions and caveats: Within unmutated variant regions lay the reported targets of nearly half of spike-specific TCRs. Along spike, vaccine-associated CD4 TCRs were found throughout, with dominance at 160-218 and 743-854. Baseline antibody screening turned up just a handful of seropositive AZD1222 recipients.

As regards this clone: Its target is not known.

Germline V gene data show CDR1 as MGHRA and CDR2 as YSYEKL. V was trimmed by 1 base and J by 1 base, leaving 4 bases between them. CDR3 size: 13 residues. Clones were read by immunoSEQ multiplex PCR, and TCRdb kept only the in-frame ones, dropping some. The data hold approximately 100,000 clones, with 85% to 90% observed a single time. Material: peripheral blood, obtained on day 0 of AZD1222 vaccination. The chain recombines TRBV4-1 with TRBJ1-1, with no clear D. This sequence was found in an adult in good health. CDR3 sequence: CASSQAGNTEAFF. In DNA, the CDR3 is TGCGCCAGCAGCCAAGCTGGGAACACTGAAGCTTTCTTT.